A selection of T cell receptor beta chains follows, all from one sample in a study of radiotherapy plus CTLA-4 blockade in lung cancer. Here immunoSEQ multiplex PCR was the method, and the copy in TCRdb shows in-frame clones only, minus some. The sample includes 70,000 to 90,000 clones, 84% of them seen just once. The specimen comprised peripheral blood, sampled from a patient treated with radiotherapy plus ipilimumab. These receptors were collected from a human donor with non-small cell lung cancer who had stable disease on radiotherapy plus ipilimumab. Each CDR3 is given with its conserved first and last residue. The D gene is left open where the match is weak. Some rows have no size entry. The others give once, few or many, or a class for an expanded clone.

J gene,clone size,D gene,V gene,CDR3 protein,CDR3 DNA
TRBJ2-7,few,-,TRBV5-6,CASSLRTIGAVQYF,TGTGCCAGCAGCTTGAGAACGATAGGGGCGGTGCAGTACTTC
TRBJ2-7,-,TRBD1,TRBV2,CASRENRGSSSYEQYF,TGTGCCAGCAGGGAAAACAGGGGGTCGAGCTCCTACGAGCAGTACTTC
TRBJ2-1,-,-,TRBV27,CASKGGAYNEQFF,TGTGCCAGCAAGGGCGGAGCCTACAATGAGCAGTTCTTC
TRBJ2-5,-,TRBD2,TRBV5-4,CASSATSGRYQETQYF,TGTGCCAGCAGCGCGACTAGCGGGAGGTACCAAGAGACCCAGTACTTC
TRBJ1-5,once,TRBD1,TRBV6-6,CASSWGQGSQPQHF,TGTGCCAGCAGTTGGGGACAGGGGTCTCAGCCCCAGCATTTT
TRBJ2-7,-,TRBD2,TRBV15,CATSRETGGSYEQYF,TGTGCCACCAGCAGAGAAACGGGGGGCTCCTACGAGCAGTACTTC
TRBJ2-2,-,-,TRBV5-6,CASSLYDTGELFF,TGTGCCAGCAGCTTGTACGACACCGGGGAGCTGTTTTTT
TRBJ2-7,-,TRBD2,TRBV4-1,CASSSGLAGRNEQYF,TGCGCCAGCAGCTCCGGACTAGCGGGACGAAACGAGCAGTACTTC
TRBJ2-1,-,-,TRBV7-6,CASSRTGMSNEQFF,TGTGCCAGCAGTAGAACGGGGATGAGTAATGAGCAGTTCTTC
TRBJ2-3,-,-,TRBV14,CASSPVFTRTDTQYF,TGTGCCAGCAGCCCAGTCTTTACACGCACAGATACGCAGTATTTT
TRBJ1-5,-,TRBD1,TRBV23-1,CASSHPWTGESNQPQHF,TGCGCCAGCAGTCACCCTTGGACAGGAGAGAGCAATCAGCCCCAGCATTTT
TRBJ2-1,-,TRBD2,TRBV2,CASRRELAAYNEQFF,TGTGCCAGCAGGAGGGAACTAGCGGCTTACAATGAGCAGTTCTTC
TRBJ2-1,-,TRBD2,TRBV10-1,CASSGLARNEQFF,TGCGCCAGCAGTGGACTAGCGCGGAATGAGCAGTTCTTC
TRBJ2-2,-,-,TRBV5-1,CASSSLGGRVATGELFF,TGCGCCAGCAGCTCCCTAGGGGGGCGGGTAGCGACCGGGGAGCTGTTTTTT
TRBJ1-2,-,-,TRBV7-6,CASSSGAESRKYGYTF,TGTGCCAGCAGCTCAGGTGCTGAATCTCGAAAGTATGGCTACACCTTC
TRBJ2-2,-,-,TRBV6-5,CASRYPRGETGELFF,TGTGCCAGCAGATACCCCCGGGGAGAAACCGGGGAGCTGTTTTTT
TRBJ1-2,-,-,TRBV5-6,CASINEAGRDYGYTF,TGTGCCAGCATTAATGAAGCAGGCCGGGACTATGGCTACACCTTC
TRBJ2-1,-,TRBD1,TRBV11-2,CASRTTGKHEQFF,TGTGCCAGCAGAACGACAGGGAAGCATGAGCAGTTCTTC
TRBJ2-2,-,-,TRBV11-2,CASSLVGVGGTNTGELFF,TGTGCCAGCAGCTTAGTGGGGGTGGGAGGAACGAACACCGGGGAGCTGTTTTTT
TRBJ2-1,-,TRBD2,TRBV18,CASSSLGTFSGRVGEQFF,TGTGCCAGCTCATCCCTAGGCACGTTTAGCGGGAGGGTTGGTGAGCAGTTCTTC
TRBJ2-3,-,-,TRBV16,CASSQLVDTQYF,TGTGCCAGCAGCCAATTAGTGGATACGCAGTATTTT
TRBJ2-6,-,TRBD2,TRBV6-1,CASSEWGGSGANVLTF,TGTGCCAGCAGTGAATGGGGGGGCTCTGGGGCCAACGTCCTGACTTTC
TRBJ2-5,few,-,TRBV6-1,CASSEWARSLGETQYF,TGTGCCAGCAGTGAATGGGCGAGGTCCCTTGGGGAGACCCAGTACTTC
TRBJ2-6,-,-,TRBV9,CASSPPTSGANVLTF,TGTGCCAGCAGCCCCCCTACCTCTGGGGCCAACGTCCTGACTTTC
TRBJ1-5,-,-,TRBV4-1,CASSQDEGGPTAQHF,TGCGCCAGCAGCCAAGATGAAGGCGGACCCACGGCCCAGCATTTT